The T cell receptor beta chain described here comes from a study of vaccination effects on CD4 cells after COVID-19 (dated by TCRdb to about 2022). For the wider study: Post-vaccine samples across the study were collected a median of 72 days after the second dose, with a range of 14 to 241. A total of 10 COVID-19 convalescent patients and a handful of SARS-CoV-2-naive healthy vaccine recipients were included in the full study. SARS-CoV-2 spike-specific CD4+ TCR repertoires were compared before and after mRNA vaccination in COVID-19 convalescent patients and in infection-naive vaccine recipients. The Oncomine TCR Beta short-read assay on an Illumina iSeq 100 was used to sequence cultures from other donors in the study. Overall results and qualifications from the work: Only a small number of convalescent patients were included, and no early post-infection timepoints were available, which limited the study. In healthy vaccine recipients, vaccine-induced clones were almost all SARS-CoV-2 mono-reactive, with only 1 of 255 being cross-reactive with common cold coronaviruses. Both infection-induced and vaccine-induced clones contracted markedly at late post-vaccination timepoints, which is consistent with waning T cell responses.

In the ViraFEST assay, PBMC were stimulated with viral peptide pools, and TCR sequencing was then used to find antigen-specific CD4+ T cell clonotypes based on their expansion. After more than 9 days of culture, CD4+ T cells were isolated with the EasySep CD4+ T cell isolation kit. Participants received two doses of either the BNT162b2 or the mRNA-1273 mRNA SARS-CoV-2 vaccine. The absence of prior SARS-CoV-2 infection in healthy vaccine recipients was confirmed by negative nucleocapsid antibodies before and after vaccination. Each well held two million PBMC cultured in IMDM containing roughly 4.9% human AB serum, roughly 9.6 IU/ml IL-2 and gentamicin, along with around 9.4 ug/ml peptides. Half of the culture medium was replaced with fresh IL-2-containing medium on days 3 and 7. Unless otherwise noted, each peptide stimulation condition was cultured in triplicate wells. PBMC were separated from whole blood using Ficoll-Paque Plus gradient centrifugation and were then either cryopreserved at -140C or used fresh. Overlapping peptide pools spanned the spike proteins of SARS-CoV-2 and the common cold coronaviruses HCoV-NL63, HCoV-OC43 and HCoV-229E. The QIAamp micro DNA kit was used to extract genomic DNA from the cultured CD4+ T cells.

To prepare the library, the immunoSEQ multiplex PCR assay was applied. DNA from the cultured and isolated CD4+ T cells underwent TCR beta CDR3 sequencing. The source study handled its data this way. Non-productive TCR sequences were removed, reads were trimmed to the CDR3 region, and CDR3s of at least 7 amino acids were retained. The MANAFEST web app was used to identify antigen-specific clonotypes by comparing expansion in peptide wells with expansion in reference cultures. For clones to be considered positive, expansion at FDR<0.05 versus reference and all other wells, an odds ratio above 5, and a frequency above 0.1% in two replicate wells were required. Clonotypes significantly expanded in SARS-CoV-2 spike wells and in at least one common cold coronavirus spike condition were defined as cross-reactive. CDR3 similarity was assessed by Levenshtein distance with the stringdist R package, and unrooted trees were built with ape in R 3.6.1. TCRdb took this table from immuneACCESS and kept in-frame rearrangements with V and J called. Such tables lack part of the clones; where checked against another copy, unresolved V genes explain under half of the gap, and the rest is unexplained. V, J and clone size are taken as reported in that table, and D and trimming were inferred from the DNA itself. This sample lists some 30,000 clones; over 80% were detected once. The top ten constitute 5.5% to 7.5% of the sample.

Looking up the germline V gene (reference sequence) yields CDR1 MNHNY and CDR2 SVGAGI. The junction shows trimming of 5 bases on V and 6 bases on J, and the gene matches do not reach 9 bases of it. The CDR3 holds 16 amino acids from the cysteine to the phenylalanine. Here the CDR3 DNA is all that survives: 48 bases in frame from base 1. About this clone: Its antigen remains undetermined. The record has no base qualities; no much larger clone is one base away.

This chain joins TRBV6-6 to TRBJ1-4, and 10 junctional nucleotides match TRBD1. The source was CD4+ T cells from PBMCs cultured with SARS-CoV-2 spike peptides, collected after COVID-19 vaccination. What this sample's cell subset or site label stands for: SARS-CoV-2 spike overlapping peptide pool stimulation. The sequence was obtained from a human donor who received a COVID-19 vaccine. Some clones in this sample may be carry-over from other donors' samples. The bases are TGTGCCAGCAGTCGACGGGACAGGGGCCAGTATGAAAAACTGTTTTTT. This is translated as CASSRRDRGQYEKLFF.